This TCR beta chain was recorded in a study of blood T cell repertoires in COVID-19. Study in general: The origin of the acute and convalescent COVID-19 samples was the United States, Italy and Spain.

The germline V gene encodes CDR1 SGHAT and CDR2 FQNNGV. The CDR3 consists of 13 residues. In the study's own analysis: From reference gene primer amplification, estimates of nucleated cell counts were derived. Using immunoSEQ multiplex PCR, the repertoire was profiled, and TCRdb retains in-frame clones only, with some absent. D and trimming come from the DNA, and the V and J calls and clone size come from that table. The table has some 180,000 clones, 75% to 85% seen once. On this clone itself: The junction differs from germline at one of its ends, possibly a read error. At the DNA level, this CDR3 is encoded by other sequences in the same sample as well.

The receptor's source is a middle-aged woman with COVID-19, enrolled during active disease. V is TRBV11-2 and J is TRBJ1-1; 7 bases match TRBD1. Sample: peripheral blood. The CDR3 here is CASSLDRDTEAFF. CDR3 bases: TGTGCCAGCAGCCTAGACAGGGACACTGAAGCTTTCTTT.